The clone carrying this T cell receptor beta chain was observed many times. No antigen is known for it. The CDR3 is 12 residues long. Trimming cost V 5 bases and J 6 bases, with 12 bases left between them. Germline V gene lookup returns CDR1 SGHKS and CDR2 YYEKEE (reference sequence). The source of the sample is a study of response to subunit inactivated influenza vaccine. Findings and caveats of the study: Seasonal influenza vaccination, on each occasion, was suggested by the authors to recruit few new T cells.

TCRdb called the RT-PCR reads again in MiXCR, with one record for every CDR3 protein. Among more than 400,000 distinct CDR3 sequences listed, about 7.2% were seen once. This material consisted of PBMCs from blood, taken approximately 25 months after vaccination. The sequence was collected from a man in his fifties or sixties who received an inactivated influenza vaccine. This rearrangement joins TRBV5-5 to TRBJ2-7, with a possible D match to TRBD2 (5 bases). The CDR3 protein is CASSPGISEQYF. CDR3 coding DNA: TGTGCCAGCAGTCCCGGGATATCCGAGCAGTACTTC.